Listed here are 5 T cell receptor beta chains from one sample, sequenced in a study of blood T cell repertoires in COVID-19. Only in-frame clones appear in the TCRdb table, and some are missing; sequencing was by immunoSEQ multiplex PCR. The sample shows about 360,000 clones, around 87% of them seen only once. Sequenced input: peripheral blood. The receptors shown here come from a human donor in a cohort sampled during active COVID-19.

This sequence joins TRBV10-3 and TRBJ1-4; 7 bases map to TRBD1. Germline loops: CDR1 ENHRY, CDR2 SYGVKD. The CDR3 runs 13 residues. V trimming: 9 bases; J trimming: 2 bases; junction bases outside the gene matches: 3. For the CDR3, the DNA is TGTGCCATTCAACAGGGGACTAATGAAAAACTGTTTTTT. Translating it yields CAIQQGTNEKLFF.

The CDR3 region is CASSRGILGRAKNIQYF. The DNA for the CDR3 is TGTGCCAGTAGTCGCGGAATCCTCGGCAGAGCCAAAAACATTCAGTACTTC. V usage is TRBV19 and J usage is TRBJ2-4, with no clear D. The CDR3 length is 17 residues. Germline V gives CDR1 LNHDA, CDR2 SQIVND (reference sequence). Trimming stripped 5 bases from V and 0 bases from J, with 17 bases between.

The chain employs TRBV9 and TRBJ1-1; D is uncertain. Germline lookup yields CDR1 SGDLS and CDR2 YYNGEE. The V and J ends lost 3 bases and 11 bases respectively, with 17 bases between them. CDR3 length: 13 amino acids. CDR3 in amino acids: CASSAGTNPRAFF. The CDR3 DNA sequence: TGTGCCAGCAGCGCGGGAACGAATCCCAGGGCTTTCTTT.

This chain uses TRBV11-1 with TRBJ2-1, with 10 bases aligning to TRBD2. Trimming removed 1 base from V and 10 bases from J; junction bases left unmatched: 7. CDR3 length: 15 residues. The germline V gene encodes CDR1 SGHAT and CDR2 FQDESV (reference sequence). This chain's CDR3 is CASSLVASGSREQFF. As DNA, the CDR3 is TGTGCCAGCAGCTTAGTGGCTAGCGGGAGTCGCGAGCAGTTCTTC.

This clone was detected a few times. J is TRBJ2-7 and V is TRBV11-2; 7 bases agree with TRBD2. The trim removed 4 bases at V and 2 bases at J, leaving 5 bases unmatched. CDR1 and CDR2 (germline): SGHAT, FQNNGV. The CDR3 covers 14 residues. This CDR3 is CASSWGGSPYEQYF. The CDR3 DNA reads TGTGCCAGCAGCTGGGGGGGATCTCCCTACGAGCAGTACTTC.